The T cell receptor beta chain under discussion was sequenced for a study of vaccination effects on CD4 cells after COVID-19. The CDR3 sequence is 17 residues long. Comment on this clone: The antigen is not known.

Expansion of antigen-specific CD4+ T cells with viral peptide pools was carried out by the ViraFEST assay before sequencing. When 10 to 11 days of culture had elapsed, CD4+ T cells were isolated. Either the mRNA-1273 or the BNT162b2 vaccine was given to participants as two doses. Sequenced by immunoSEQ multiplex PCR; TCRdb stores in-frame clones only, minus some. The data hold about 33,000 clones, with around 80% observed a single time. This specimen consisted of CD4+ T cells from PBMCs cultured with HCoV-NL63 spike peptides, obtained after COVID-19 vaccination. The V call is TRBV21-1, the J call TRBJ2-1; TRBD2, the table's D call, lacks a check against the DNA. TRBV21-1 is termed a pseudogene. This clonotype was obtained from a human donor who received a COVID-19 vaccine. Some clones in this sample may be carry-over from other donors' samples. CDR3 bases: TGTGCCAGCACCGAAATAAGGACTACCAGGCGTTTCGATGAGCAGTTCTTC. This translates into CASTEIRTTRRFDEQFF.